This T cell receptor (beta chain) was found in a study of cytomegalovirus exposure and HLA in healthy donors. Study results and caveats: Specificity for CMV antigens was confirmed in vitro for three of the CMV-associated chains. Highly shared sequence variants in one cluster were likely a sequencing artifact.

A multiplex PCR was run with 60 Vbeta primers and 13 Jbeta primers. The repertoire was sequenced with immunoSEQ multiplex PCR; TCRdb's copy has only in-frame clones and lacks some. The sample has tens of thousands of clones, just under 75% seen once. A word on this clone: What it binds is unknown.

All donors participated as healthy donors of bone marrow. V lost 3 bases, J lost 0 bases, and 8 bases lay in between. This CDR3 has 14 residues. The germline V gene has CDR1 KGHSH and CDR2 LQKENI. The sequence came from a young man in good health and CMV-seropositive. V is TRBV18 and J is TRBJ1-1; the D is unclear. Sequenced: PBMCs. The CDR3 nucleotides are TGTGCCAGCTCACCCCGACAACTGAACACTGAAGCTTTCTTT. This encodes CASSPRQLNTEAFF.